This T cell receptor beta chain was documented in a study of T cells after yellow fever vaccination. The wider study: Among memory cells, EM, EMRA, CM and Tscm subsets were sorted using CD3, CD45RA, CCR7 and CD95. Findings and caveats of the study: Some clonotypes, a small share, were shared between CD4 and CD8 compartments. The secondary response was weaker, and its peak arrived faster, on day 5 versus 15.

The study made its TCR cDNA through 5'RACE template switching. That step introduced a universal primer site along with UMIs. TCRdb re-called the 5' RACE reads with MiXCR, one entry per CDR3 protein. The sample has some 32,000 distinct CDR3 sequences, 6.6% seen once. This clonotype was detected ten times or more. The V segment lost 5 bases and the J segment 8 bases; nucleotides outside the gene matches: 7. CDR3 length equals 15 residues. CDR1 SGHTA and CDR2 FQGNSA come from the germline V gene. The chain is built from TRBV7-2 and TRBJ1-6; 9 bases fit TRBD1. The receptor was isolated from a man aged 18 to 30 who received the YFV17D yellow fever vaccine. This specimen consisted of PBMCs, either bulk or a sorted T-cell subset (CD4+, CD8+, memory, or dextramer-sorted; not recorded which), obtained on the day of the first yellow fever vaccination. The CDR3 region has the DNA TGTGCCAGCAGCACCTGGACAGGGGAATATTCACCCCTCCACTTT. Translating gives CASSTWTGEYSPLHF. Filled out from reference TRBV7-2 and TRBJ1-6, the complete variable domain reads GAGVSQSPSNKVTEKGKDVELRCDPISGHTALYWYRQSLGQGLEFLIYFQGNSAPDKSGLPSDRFSAERTGGSVSTLTIQRTQQEDSAVYLCASSTWTGEYSPLHFGNGTRLTVT.